The rows below give T cell receptor beta chains drawn from one sample of a study of T-cell reconstitution after alpha-beta-depleted transplantation in children. TCRdb re-analysed the PCR reads in MiXCR, keeping a single row per CDR3 protein. The table has about 980,000 distinct CDR3 sequences, about 30% seen once. The specimen was PBMCs, mostly from graft donor cells, collected 360 days after TCRalphabeta/CD19-depleted stem cell transplant. These TCRs come from a boy under three years old who had a stem cell transplant for SCID, so the T cells may come from the graft donor. The CDR3 runs from the conserved cysteine through the conserved F or W. Fields, in order: D gene, clone size, J gene, V gene, CDR3 DNA, CDR3 protein. The D gene is left open where the match is weak. Clone size appears in some rows only: once, few, many, or a class for an expanded clone.

NA	few	TRBJ1-4	TRBV9	TGTGCCAGCAGCTATAGAACAGGGTGGAATGAAAAACTGTTTTTT	CASSYRTGWNEKLFF
NA	NA	TRBJ2-2	TRBV4-3	TGCGCCAGCAGCCAAAGGGGGGGGGAGCTGTTTTTT	CASSQRGGELFF
TRBD2	NA	TRBJ2-5	TRBV5-6	TGTGCCAGCAGCGGCCCGGGACTATCCGACGGGACCCAGTACTTC	CASSGPGLSDGTQYF
TRBD1	NA	TRBJ2-6	TRBV11-1	TGTGCCAGCAGGGATATGGACAGGGACGTTTTAAGAGGGGCCAACGTCCTGACTTTC	CASRDMDRDVLRGANVLTF
NA	few	TRBJ2-1	TRBV4-2	TGTGCCAGCAGCCCGGAACTTAACAGGGAATACAATGAGCAGTTCTTC	CASSPELNREYNEQFF
NA	few	TRBJ2-7	TRBV4-1	TGCGCCAGCAGCCAAGAGTACAGGGTCTCCTACGAGCAGTACTTC	CASSQEYRVSYEQYF
TRBD1	NA	TRBJ1-1	TRBV3-1	TGTGCCAGCCACCCCGGGACAGGGGTTTCAAAGGCTGAAGCTTTCTTT	CASHPGTGVSKAEAFF
TRBD2	NA	TRBJ2-3	TRBV29-1	TGCAGCGTTGTATGGCTAGCGGGTGGTCCAGATACGCAGTATTTT	CSVVWLAGGPDTQYF
NA	few	TRBJ2-4	TRBV7-8	TGTGCCAGCAGCTCCGAGGGAAACATTCAGTACTTC	CASSSEGNIQYF
NA	NA	TRBJ2-7	TRBV18	TGTGCCAGCTCACCTGCTCAGGGTTTAATACCCTACGAGCAGTACTTC	CASSPAQGLIPYEQYF
NA	few	TRBJ2-7	TRBV28	TGTGCCAGCAGCCCTCCTGGGACTCCCCCTCTCGAGCAGTACTTC	CASSPPGTPPLEQYF
NA	NA	TRBJ2-5	TRBV7-8	TGTGCCAGCAGCTTGGGTGGCTCCCTAAGGGCCCAGTACTTC	CASSLGGSLRAQYF
NA	NA	TRBJ2-1	TRBV9	TGTGCCAGCAGCGTATTGGACAGCGAAGTCTCCTACAATGAGCAGTTCTTC	CASSVLDSEVSYNEQFF
NA	few	TRBJ1-1	TRBV12-5	TGTGCTAGTGCTCCGGGGGAGTTCATGAACACTGAAGCTTTCTTT	CASAPGEFMNTEAFF
NA	NA	TRBJ2-3	TRBV20-1	TGCAGTGCTAGAGATTTAGAACGGGGACCAGATACGCAGTATTTT	CSARDLERGPDTQYF
NA	few	TRBJ2-7	TRBV20-1	TGCAGTGCTGGCCGGGACACAACCTACGAGCAGTACTTC	CSAGRDTTYEQYF
NA	few	TRBJ2-6	TRBV3-1	TGTGCCAGCAGCCCCCGAGGGCAGATACGCCTCTCTGGGGCCAACGTCCTGACTTTC	CASSPRGQIRLSGANVLTF
TRBD2	once	TRBJ2-5	TRBV20-1	TGCAGTGCCCGGAGACTAGCGGGGGGAGAGACCCAGTACTTC	CSARRLAGGETQYF
NA	NA	TRBJ2-2	TRBV5-1	TGCGCCAGCAGGGTTTCGGCGAACACCGGGGAGCTGTTTTTT	CASRVSANTGELFF
NA	NA	TRBJ1-1	TRBV5-1	TGCGCCAGCAGCTTCAGGGACCCATTGAACACTGAAGCTTTCTTT	CASSFRDPLNTEAFF
TRBD2	few	TRBJ2-7	TRBV7-2	TGTGCCAGCAGCTTAGTTTGGACTAGCGGGGGCTACGAGCAGTACTTC	CASSLVWTSGGYEQYF
NA	NA	TRBJ1-5	TRBV4-1	TGCGCCAGCAGCCCATCCCCGGACCTCCACAATCAGCCCCAGCATTTT	CASSPSPDLHNQPQHF
TRBD2	NA	TRBJ2-1	TRBV2	TGTGCCAGTAAGCCGGGACTAGCGGGGGGGAATGAGCAGTTCTTC	CASKPGLAGGNEQFF